This entry lists 20 T cell receptor beta chains sequenced from one sample in a study of neurological immune-mediated disorders. TCRdb redid the calling of the 5' RACE reads with MiXCR, one entry per CDR3 protein. This sample yields some 34,000 distinct CDR3 sequences, of which more than 1.3% are seen a single time; about a tenth belongs to the top ten. The specimen sequenced was PBMCs. These receptors were taken from a woman in her twenties or thirties with multiple sclerosis.

This clonotype appeared many times. The J gene is TRBJ2-7, the V gene TRBV5-1, with D maybe TRBD2 (6 bases). Germline lookup yields CDR1 SGHRS and CDR2 YFSETQ. The CDR3 is made up of 12 amino acids. Trimming shortened V by 3 bases and J by 3 bases, and 7 bases separated the two germline ends. This chain's CDR3 is CASSSRGYEQYF. The CDR3 nucleotides are TGCGCCAGCAGCTCGCGGGGCTACGAGCAGTACTTC.

This clonotype was seen at least ten times. The chain links TRBV6-6 to TRBJ2-7; tentatively, D is TRBD2 (6 bases). From germline, CDR1 is MNHNY and CDR2 SVGAGI (reference sequence). V was cut by 4 bases and J by 0 bases, with 13 bases left in between. The CDR3 is 15 amino acids. In DNA, the CDR3 is TGTGCCAGCAGTTCTCCGGGACTGAACTCCTACGAGCAGTACTTC. Its protein product is CASSSPGLNSYEQYF.

The sample holds many counts of this clonotype. The CDR3 nucleotides are TGCAGCGCACGTACAGGGACCTACGAGCAGTACTTC. Residues: CSARTGTYEQYF. This chain uses TRBV29-1 with TRBJ2-7; tentatively, D is TRBD1 (6 bases). This CDR3 is built from 12 residues. Between the trimmed V and J ends, which lost 7 bases and 2 bases, there was a span of 12 bases. Germline values: CDR1 SQVTM, CDR2 ANQGSEA.

This clonotype came up many times. The chain employs TRBV7-3 and TRBJ1-4; D remains ambiguous. V gave up 2 bases and J gave up 3 bases, with 10 bases separating them. In germline, CDR1 is SGHTA, CDR2 FQGTGA. The CDR3 is 15 amino acids. DNA of the CDR3: TGTGCCAGCAGCTTATTGGAGGGCCCTAATGAAAAACTGTTTTTT. It codes for CASSLLEGPNEKLFF.

This clonotype was recorded at least ten times. The chain is built from TRBV9 and TRBJ2-3; D might be TRBD2 (5 bases). Germline V gene lookup returns CDR1 SGDLS and CDR2 YYNGEE. V was trimmed by 4 bases and J by 2 bases, leaving 11 bases between them. The CDR3 is made up of 14 amino acids. This CDR3 is CASSPRTDTDTQYF. The CDR3 DNA is TGTGCCAGCAGCCCGAGGACTGACACAGATACGCAGTATTTT.

This clonotype was counted at least ten times. This rearrangement joins TRBV15 to TRBJ2-5, with 7 bases that match TRBD1. The CDR3 totals 14 residues. With V trimmed by 6 bases and J by 2 bases, 6 bases remained unmatched. Germline CDR1 LNHNV, CDR2 YYDKDF (reference sequence). CDR3 protein: CATRTGDSQETQYF. CDR3 DNA sequence: TGTGCCACCAGAACCGGGGACAGTCAAGAGACCCAGTACTTC.

This clonotype was counted ten times or more. V is TRBV7-2 and J is TRBJ2-7; 7 nucleotides line up with TRBD2. This CDR3 is built from 13 residues. The J segment lost 0 bases and the V segment lost 6 bases, leaving 2 bases of the junction unmatched. The germline V gene has CDR1 SGHTA and CDR2 FQGNSA. The CDR3 nucleotides are TGTGCCAGCAGGACGGGGGGCTCCTACGAGCAGTACTTC. It specifies CASRTGGSYEQYF.

This clonotype has at least ten counts. J is TRBJ2-7 and V is TRBV28; D is uncertain. The CDR3 is 12 amino acids. Trimming took 3 bases from V and 4 from J, leaving 7 bases between them. Germline CDR1 and CDR2: MDHEN and SYDVKM. CDR3 loop: CASSFLGYEQYF. Written as DNA, the CDR3 is TGTGCCAGCAGTTTTTTAGGTTACGAGCAGTACTTC. Looking up the rest from reference TRBV28 and TRBJ2-7 gives the full variable domain: DVKVTQSSRYLVKRTGEKVFLECVQDMDHENMFWYRQDPGLGLRLIYFSYDVKMKEKGDIPEGYSVSREKKERFSLILESASTNQTSMYLCASSFLGYEQYFGPGTRLTVT.

Many counts were recorded for this clonotype. This chain uses TRBV11-2 with TRBJ2-1, with TRBD2 matching over 14 bases. Germline loops: CDR1 SGHAT, CDR2 FQNNGV. The V gene end was trimmed by 4 bases and the J gene end by 15 bases; junction bases not matched to a gene: 8. There are 14 residues in the CDR3. CDR3 loop: CASSSTSGGASLFF. The CDR3 nucleotides read TGTGCCAGCAGCTCGACTAGCGGGGGGGCGAGTCTGTTCTTC.

This clonotype was recorded many times. The V call is TRBV4-1, the J call TRBJ2-6, with 8 bases aligning to TRBD1. In germline, CDR1 is MGHRA, CDR2 YSYEKL. This CDR3 spans 20 amino acids. J was trimmed by 1 base and V by 0 bases; bases with no gene match: 11. The CDR3 loop reads CASSQDRGTGVRSGANVLTF. The CDR3 DNA reads as TGCGCCAGCAGCCAAGATAGGGGGACAGGCGTAAGGTCTGGGGCCAACGTCCTGACTTTC.

The sample holds many counts of this clonotype. The rearrangement joins TRBV6-5 to TRBJ1-2; D is unresolved. The CDR3 consists of 13 residues. CDR1 MNHEY and CDR2 SVGAGI come from the germline V gene. V lost 2 bases, J lost 8 bases, and 12 bases lay in between. This CDR3 reads CASSYPAGDGYTF. CDR3 DNA: TGTGCCAGCAGTTACCCGGCCGGTGACGGCTACACCTTC.

This clonotype was recorded many times. CDR3 nucleotide sequence: TGTGCCAGCAGTCGCGGGGGTCCGGATACGCAGTATTTT. Amino acids: CASSRGGPDTQYF. The chain is built from TRBV6-6 and TRBJ2-3, with TRBD2 identical over 7 bases. This CDR3 has 13 amino acids. Germline values: CDR1 MNHNY, CDR2 SVGAGI (reference sequence). V lost 5 bases, J lost 6 bases, and 5 bases stayed unmatched.

The table lists this clonotype with many counts. This chain connects TRBV7-2 to TRBJ2-1; TRBD2 agrees at 12 bases. Germline lookup yields CDR1 SGHTA and CDR2 FQGNSA. J was trimmed by 9 bases and V by 4 bases; bases with no gene match: 7. The CDR3 length is 15 residues. CDR3 in DNA: TGTGCCAGCAGCTCTAGCGGGGGGGCCCTTAGTGAGCAGTTCTTC. This codes for CASSSSGGALSEQFF.

This clonotype occurred many times. The chain employs TRBV7-2 and TRBJ1-2, with 9 nucleotides matching TRBD1. The CDR3 sequence is 13 residues long. The germline V gene encodes CDR1 SGHTA and CDR2 FQGNSA. After removal of 5 bases from V and 5 bases from J, the junction contained 3 bases not matched to a gene. CDR3: CASSQDRGYGYTF. As DNA, the CDR3 is TGTGCCAGCAGCCAGGACAGGGGATATGGCTACACCTTC.

This clonotype has at least ten counts. The rearrangement joins TRBV7-9 to TRBJ2-1; no clear D gene. Germline V lookup: CDR1 SEHNR, CDR2 FQNEAQ (reference sequence). This CDR3 is built from 13 residues. With 4 bases removed from V and 9 bases from J, the gap between germline ends came to 13 bases. CDR3 in amino acids: CASSSTRPAEQFF. CDR3 sequence (DNA): TGTGCCAGCAGCTCTACCCGCCCGGCTGAGCAGTTCTTC.

The sample holds many counts of this clonotype. The chain links TRBV7-2 to TRBJ2-1; D is undetermined. V dropped 5 bases and J dropped 3 bases, with 14 bases sitting between them. Germline V gene sequence: CDR1 SGHTA, CDR2 FQGNSA. CDR3 length: 15 amino acids. The CDR3 loop is CASSPRLTIYNEQFF. Written as DNA, the CDR3 is TGTGCCAGCAGCCCCCGCCTTACAATCTACAATGAGCAGTTCTTC.

This clonotype was seen many times. The chain combines TRBV7-9 with TRBJ1-1; D gene ambiguous. This CDR3 has 12 residues. The ends were cut back, 1 base at V and 4 bases at J, with 4 bases in the middle. Germline V gene lookup returns CDR1 SEHNR and CDR2 FQNEAQ (reference sequence). The CDR3 DNA reads as TGTGCCAGCAGCTTAGACAGCACTGAAGCTTTCTTT. This encodes CASSLDSTEAFF.

The table lists this clonotype with many counts. This chain connects TRBV6-2 or TRBV6-3 to TRBJ1-1; no definite D call. From germline, CDR1 is MNHEY and CDR2 SVGEGT. V was trimmed by 0 bases and J by 5 bases, leaving 7 bases between them. This CDR3 spans 13 amino acids. CDR3 protein: CASSYSVGTEAFF. The CDR3 DNA sequence: TGTGCCAGCAGTTACTCGGTAGGAACTGAAGCTTTCTTT.

This clonotype was seen repeatedly, ten times or more. The chain combines TRBV5-1 with TRBJ2-7; no reliable D call. Germline V gene lookup returns CDR1 SGHRS and CDR2 YFSETQ. Trimming took 0 bases from V and 5 from J, leaving 3 bases between them. This CDR3 has 11 residues. CDR3 DNA: TGCGCCAGCAGCTTGGAAAACGAGCAGTACTTC. It codes for CASSLENEQYF.

This clonotype showed up many times. The gene calls are TRBV29-1 and TRBJ2-7; D is ambiguous. Germline CDR1 and CDR2: SQVTM and ANQGSEA. CDR3 size: 12 residues. V lost 5 bases and J 0 bases, leaving 8 bases between the germline ends. CDR3 residues: CSVLLVSYEQYF. DNA of the CDR3: TGCAGCGTTCTGCTAGTCTCCTACGAGCAGTACTTC.